Each of the 5 T cell receptor beta chains below was sequenced from the same sample in a study of CD8 T cells in ankylosing spondylitis. TCRdb analysed the 5' RACE reads with MiXCR anew, one entry per CDR3 protein. Of about 250,000 distinct CDR3 sequences in the sample, roughly a quarter were seen once. Sequencing input: blood, either unsorted or a sorted T cell fraction (not recorded which). Receptors originate from a male donor with ankylosing spondylitis or in good health (not recorded which).

This chain connects TRBV6-5 to TRBJ2-7; D may match TRBD1 or TRBD2 (5 bases each). The CDR3 totals 12 residues. V was clipped by 6 bases and J by 7 bases, with 13 bases between them. Germline V gene sequence: CDR1 MNHEY, CDR2 SVGAGI. Here the CDR3 DNA reads TGTGCCAGCAGCAGGGCCCGAGGGGAGCAGTACTTC. As protein: CASSRARGEQYF.

In this sample, this clonotype turned up many times. The chain employs TRBV20-1 and TRBJ2-3, with 7 positions matching TRBD2. V shed 0 bases, J shed 6 bases, and the junction held 3 bases outside the gene matches. This CDR3 comprises 13 residues. Per the germline V gene, CDR1 is DFQATT and CDR2 is SNEGSKA (reference sequence). The CDR3 sequence: CSAREVLADTQYF. In DNA form, the CDR3 reads TGCAGTGCTAGAGAGGTACTAGCGGATACGCAGTATTTT.

This chain links TRBV20-1 with TRBJ2-2; no clear D. The CDR3 loop spans 16 amino acids. The germline gives CDR1 DFQATT, CDR2 SNEGSKA (reference sequence). V shed 1 base and J shed 0 bases, with 12 bases lying between them. The CDR3 spells CSARGPGLANTGELFF. DNA of the CDR3: TGCAGTGCTAGAGGCCCGGGCCTCGCGAACACCGGGGAGCTGTTTTTT.

This clonotype was seen at least ten times. V gene TRBV12-3 or TRBV12-4 combines with J gene TRBJ1-6; possibly TRBD1 for D (5 bases). V was cut by 4 bases and J by 9 bases, with 13 bases left in between. This CDR3 region has 14 residues. The CDR3, as DNA: TGTGCCAGCAGTTCTGGGGGGTTTTTTTCACCCCTCCACTTT. Translated: CASSSGGFFSPLHF.

The J gene is TRBJ2-1, the V gene TRBV5-1; D perhaps matches TRBD2 (6 bases). The length of the CDR3 is 15 residues. CDR1 and CDR2 (germline): SGHRS, YFSETQ. V was trimmed by 3 bases and J by 5 bases, leaving 15 bases between them. For the CDR3, the DNA is TGCGCCAGCAGCTCGGAGGGCTGGACACACAATGAGCAGTTCTTC. This sequence encodes CASSSEGWTHNEQFF.